This passage covers 21 T cell receptor beta chains from one sample sequenced in a study of vaccination and CD4 T cells after COVID-19. Which antigens these TCRs recognize remains unknown. Described treatment: 10-day PBMC culture with coronavirus spike peptide pools or control peptides (ViraFEST assay). Harvesting of the unexposed donor's CD4+ T cells predated the COVID-19 pandemic (2011-2018). Once obtained from cultured CD4+ T cells, the DNA was sequenced using the Oncomine TCR Beta short-read assay. TCRdb passed the PCR reads through MiXCR, listing each CDR3 protein once. This sample has roughly 6,800 distinct CDR3 sequences, with about three quarters found just once. Sequenced sample: CD4+ T cells from blood, cultured in vitro. All receptors derive from a human donor in good health.

In its sample, this clonotype was seen once. The V and J genes are TRBV20-1 and TRBJ2-1; D is unresolved. Germline V gene lookup returns CDR1 DFQATT and CDR2 SNEGSKA (reference sequence). V was cut by 4 bases and J by 7 bases, with 17 bases left in between. The length of the CDR3 is 14 residues. The CDR3 here is CSAIMLGRINEQFF. The CDR3 DNA reads as TGCAGTGCTATCATGTTAGGGCGGATTAATGAGCAGTTCTTC.

The chain has TRBV30 and TRBJ2-2; 11 bases map to TRBD2. V dropped 6 bases and J dropped 4; count of bases not matched to a gene: 10. The germline V gene has CDR1 GTSNPN and CDR2 SVGIG (reference sequence). CDR3 length equals 16 residues. The CDR3 here is CACIEPSGRRTGELFF. The CDR3 bases are TGTGCCTGTATCGAGCCTAGCGGGAGGCGCACCGGGGAGCTGTTTTTT.

V is TRBV20-1 and J is TRBJ1-5, with 8 bases fitting TRBD1. CDR1 is DFQATT, CDR2 SNEGSKA, per germline (reference sequence). The CDR3 covers 13 residues. Trimming at V came to 6 bases and at J to 1 base, leaving 2 bases not matched to a gene. The CDR3 coding sequence is TGCAGTGCGCGGACAGGGAGCAATCAGCCCCAGCATTTT. It translates to CSARTGSNQPQHF.

The rearrangement joins TRBV20-1 to TRBJ2-3; no definite D call. This CDR3 is 13 amino acids long. V lost 3 bases, J lost 2 bases, and 9 bases lay in between. The V gene's germline CDR1 is DFQATT and CDR2 SNEGSKA (reference sequence). Here the CDR3 reads CSASSWDTDTQYF. CDR3 DNA sequence: TGCAGTGCTAGTTCATGGGACACAGATACGCAGTATTTT.

The chain uses TRBV2 and TRBJ2-7, with 8 bases identical to TRBD2. CDR3 length: 14 amino acids. Germline CDR1 SNHLY, CDR2 FYNNEI. Losses at the gene ends were 7 bases for V and 1 base for J; bases not matched to a gene: 6. The CDR3, as DNA: TGTGCCAGCAAGGGCCGGGGGGGTTCCTACGAGCAGTACTTC. This codes for CASKGRGGSYEQYF.

This clonotype came up a few times. The chain joins TRBV20-1 to TRBJ1-4; maybe TRBD1 (5 bases). V was shortened by 3 bases and J by 5 bases, with 16 bases between the two germline ends. Germline CDR1 is DFQATT and CDR2 is SNEGSKA (reference sequence). The CDR3 spans 15 residues. The CDR3 is CSASRIGTANEKLFF. The CDR3 DNA follows: TGCAGTGCTAGCCGTATCGGGACGGCGAATGAAAAACTGTTTTTT.

V usage is TRBV28 and J usage is TRBJ1-5, with 8 nucleotides matching TRBD1. This CDR3 is built from 17 residues. Trimming cost V 0 bases and J 4 bases; bases outside gene matches: 8. Germline CDR1 is MDHEN and CDR2 is SYDVKM. In DNA form, the CDR3 reads TGTGCCAGCAGTTTATGGCCGACAGGGGCTTTTAATCAGCCCCAGCATTTT. Residues: CASSLWPTGAFNQPQHF.

The V gene is TRBV27, the J gene TRBJ2-1, with 7 positions matching TRBD2. Germline V lookup: CDR1 MNHEY, CDR2 SMNVEV (reference sequence). V shed 5 bases and J 15 bases; nucleotides not matched to a gene: 19. The CDR3 extends over 15 amino acids. The CDR3 sequence: CASSPVGSGDGFRFF. The DNA for the CDR3 is TGTGCCAGCAGTCCGGTGGGGAGCGGGGACGGGTTCCGGTTCTTC.

The chain has TRBV28 and TRBJ1-1; 10 bases line up with TRBD1. The V gene's germline CDR1 is MDHEN and CDR2 SYDVKM. V lost 8 bases to trimming and J lost 3 bases; unmatched junction nucleotides: 6. This CDR3 contains 14 residues. CDR3 nucleotides: TGTGCCAGCGGTCCCGGGACAGGGGACACTGAAGCTTTCTTT. It specifies CASGPGTGDTEAFF.

The V call is TRBV27, the J call TRBJ2-7, with 10 nucleotides matching TRBD2. CDR1 MNHEY and CDR2 SMNVEV come from the germline V gene (reference sequence). Trimming took 2 bases from V and 5 from J; bases not matched to a gene: 6. The length of the CDR3 is 15 residues. The CDR3: CASSLPGLAKDEQYF. CDR3 DNA: TGTGCCAGCAGTTTACCGGGACTAGCGAAGGACGAGCAGTACTTC.

The chain links TRBV30 to TRBJ1-2; maybe TRBD1 (6 bases). Trimming took 7 bases from V and 4 from J, leaving 13 bases between them. This CDR3 contains 12 residues. Germline V gives CDR1 GTSNPN, CDR2 SVGIG (reference sequence). The CDR3: CASTGGGYGYTF. Written as DNA, the CDR3 is TGTGCCTCGACGGGGGGCGGCTATGGCTACACCTTC.

The V gene is TRBV7-9, the J gene TRBJ2-3; no firm D call. Looked up from germline, CDR1 is SEHNR and CDR2 is FQNEAQ (reference sequence). The ends were cut back, 1 base at V and 4 bases at J, with 3 bases in the middle. This CDR3 region has 12 residues. The CDR3 loop is CASSLDSDTQYF. The CDR3 bases are TGTGCCAGCAGCTTAGACTCAGATACGCAGTATTTT.

The chain carries TRBV7-9 and TRBJ1-2, with 7 bases aligning to TRBD1. J was trimmed by 4 bases and V by 4 bases; bases with no gene match: 9. In germline, CDR1 is SEHNR, CDR2 FQNEAQ (reference sequence). There are 15 residues in the CDR3. CDR3 sequence reads: CASSSAVAGGYGYTF. The DNA for the CDR3 is TGTGCCAGCAGCTCAGCGGTGGCAGGGGGCTATGGCTACACCTTC. The full variable domain, with the rest looked up from reference TRBV7-9 and TRBJ1-2, is DTGVSQNPRHKITKRGQNVTFRCDPISEHNRLYWYRQTLGQGPEFLTYFQNEAQLEKSRLLSDRFSAERPKGSFSTLEIQRTEQGDSAMYLCASSSAVAGGYGYTFGSGTRLTVV.

The table lists this clonotype with a count of one. This chain links TRBV10-2 with TRBJ2-1; D uncertain. Trimming pared 0 bases from V and 13 bases from J, leaving 7 bases between. Per the germline V gene, CDR1 is WSHSY and CDR2 is SAAADI. The CDR3 length is 11 residues. This CDR3 reads CASSESQKQFF. The CDR3 coding sequence is TGCGCCAGCAGTGAGTCCCAAAAACAGTTCTTC.

The chain links TRBV6-1 to TRBJ2-7; D tentatively reads TRBD1 or TRBD2 (5 bases each). The CDR3 totals 13 residues. The germline V and J ends were trimmed by 6 bases and 1 base, with 10 bases remaining between them. The germline CDR1 and CDR2 sequences are MNHNS and SASEGT. This chain's CDR3 is CASSGTPSYEQYF. The CDR3 nucleotides are TGTGCCAGCAGCGGGACCCCTTCCTACGAGCAGTACTTC.

This chain joins TRBV10-3 and TRBJ2-1, with D possibly matching TRBD1 (6 bases). V lost 8 bases and J lost 7, with 21 bases in between. The CDR3 runs to 15 residues. CDR1 is ENHRY, CDR2 SYGVKD, per germline. The CDR3 DNA sequence: TGTGCCATCCGACAGGACCATATTCGACGGAATGAGCAGTTCTTC. Translating gives CAIRQDHIRRNEQFF.

The chain uses TRBV2 and TRBJ1-2; TRBD1 matches at 9 bases. The CDR3 consists of 14 residues. Germline trimming cut 4 bases from V and 8 bases from J; bases unmatched to any gene: 8. CDR1 is SNHLY, CDR2 FYNNEI, per germline. CDR3 nucleotide sequence: TGTGCCAGCAGTGTTGAGGTGGGGACAGGGGGCTACACCTTC. Translated, it gives CASSVEVGTGGYTF.

V is TRBV7-2 and J is TRBJ2-4; 12 bases fit TRBD2. The CDR3 length is 15 residues. CDR1 is SGHTA and CDR2 is FQGNSA in the germline V gene. The junction had 6 bases not matched to a gene; V was cut back by 4 bases and J by 8 bases. This chain's CDR3 is CASSSQLAGGDIQYF. CDR3 bases: TGTGCCAGCAGCTCCCAACTAGCGGGGGGCGACATTCAGTACTTC.

About this clonotype: Compared with germline, one end of the junction differs, possibly owing to a read error. The chain uses TRBV6-1 and TRBJ1-2; 11 nucleotides line up with TRBD1. The CDR3 loop spans 18 amino acids. Germline CDR1 reads MNHNS; CDR2 reads SASEGT. The CDR3: CAISVTRTGGMQTYGYTF. The CDR3 region has the DNA TGTGCCATCAGTGTCACCCGGACAGGGGGCATGCAGACCTATGGCTACACCTTC.

The chain employs TRBV6-4 and TRBJ1-2; D not certain. Trimming stripped 2 bases from V and 2 bases from J, with 6 bases between. Germline V gene data show CDR1 as MRHNA and CDR2 as SNTAGT. This CDR3 has 13 amino acids. The CDR3 is CASSDIPNYGYTF. CDR3 DNA sequence: TGTGCCAGCAGTGACATACCCAACTATGGCTACACCTTC.

The chain is built from TRBV25-1 and TRBJ1-1; TRBD1 matches at 7 bases. V dropped 5 bases and J dropped 2; count of bases not matched to a gene: 8. The CDR3 runs 15 residues. The V gene's germline CDR1 is MGHDK and CDR2 SYGVNS. This CDR3 is CASSSTGTANTEAFF. DNA of the CDR3: TGTGCCAGCAGTTCGACCGGGACAGCAAACACTGAAGCTTTCTTT.